This T cell receptor beta chain is drawn from a study of T cell repertoires in cytomegalovirus infection. Study background: Indications of both CMV infection and matching HLA type were provided by public TCR beta signatures.

General observations from the study: Accumulated public TCR beta family frequency recognized individuals carrying CMV together with the relevant HLA. Across the ex vivo response, the dominant clonotypes were HLA-C-restricted CMV-specific TCR beta clonotypes.

Ten or more counts support this clonotype. Its antigen is unidentified. TCRdb re-called the reads through MiXCR, storing one row per CDR3 protein. The table shows 90,000 to 130,000 distinct CDR3 sequences, with roughly a tenth occurring only once. Germline CDR1 SGHTA, CDR2 FQGNSA. The CDR3 totals 17 residues. The V and J ends lost 2 bases and 5 bases, in that order; junction bases with no gene match: 12. Sequencing was done on a sample of PBMCs, sequenced either directly or after in vitro stimulation (not recorded which). The chain is built from TRBV7-2 and TRBJ2-5, with TRBD2 matching over 9 bases. The clonotype was recovered from a human donor in good health (CMV status not recorded). Some clones in this sample may be carry-over from other donors' samples. CDR3 in DNA: TGTGCCAGCAGCTTATCATCCGCGGGAGGGGGGACGGAGACCCAGTACTTC. Encoded protein: CASSLSSAGGGTETQYF.